This record concerns one TCR beta chain sequence. The antigen is unknown. This CDR3 region has 14 residues. Germline V gene data show CDR1 as SGHRS and CDR2 as YFSETQ. Trimming removed 0 bases at V and 3 bases at J, with 9 bases between. The sample comes from a study of cytomegalovirus exposure and HLA in healthy donors. The PCR contained 60 Vbeta and 13 Jbeta primers. TCRdb keeps only in-frame clones here, not all; method: immunoSEQ multiplex PCR. Of 180,000 or so clones listed, about 75% are singletons. Findings of the study overall: Judged likely to be a sequencing artifact was a cluster of highly shared sequence variants. Researchers reported in a later analysis that a missense DCLRE1C variant was tied to TCR beta V- and J-gene trimming.

The TCR was taken from a man aged 45-60 years in good health and CMV-seropositive. The sample taken for sequencing was PBMCs. V and J are TRBV5-1 and TRBJ1-1; a weak D match, TRBD1 (5 bases). CDR3: CASSLAKGYTEAFF. DNA of the CDR3: TGCGCCAGCAGCTTGGCCAAGGGGTACACTGAAGCTTTCTTT.